A selection of T cell receptor beta chains follows, all from one sample in a study of identical twins. MiXCR, applied by TCRdb to the 5' RACE reads, yields one record per CDR3 protein. The data show 400,000 to 550,000 distinct CDR3 sequences, 13% to 15% seen once. These data also formed part of another study, on yellow fever vaccine responses in identical twins.

The sequencing input was CD4+ T cells sorted from blood. These receptors were obtained from a woman between 18 and 30 years old in good health. The CDR3 runs from the conserved cysteine through the conserved F or W. D genes are given only for firm matches. Clone size is not always given. Where it is, it says once, few, many or a class for expanded clones.

v_gene	j_gene	len	d_gene	abundance	CDR3aa	CDR3nt
TRBV5-1	TRBJ2-3	13	.	many	CASSMERVDTQYF	TGCGCCAGCAGCATGGAGCGGGTAGATACGCAGTATTTT
TRBV20-1	TRBJ2-2	17	TRBD1	.	CSARGSGQEGNTGELFF	TGCAGTGCTAGAGGGTCGGGACAGGAGGGGAACACCGGGGAGCTGTTTTTT
TRBV19	TRBJ2-2	14	.	.	CASSIGSITGELFF	TGTGCCAGTAGTATAGGCTCGATCACCGGGGAGCTGTTTTTT
TRBV7-2	TRBJ2-2	13	.	many	CASSLDWTGELFF	TGTGCCAGCAGCTTAGATTGGACCGGGGAGCTGTTTTTT
TRBV4-2	TRBJ1-1	16	.	few	CASSQDEGARSTEAFF	TGTGCCAGCAGCCAAGATGAAGGGGCGCGCAGCACTGAAGCTTTCTTT
TRBV5-1	TRBJ2-1	14	TRBD2	.	CASSAGTSGSRQFF	TGCGCCAGCAGCGCCGGGACTAGCGGGTCTCGGCAGTTCTTC
TRBV2	TRBJ1-5	15	TRBD1	.	CASSGGTGINQPQHF	TGTGCCAGCAGTGGTGGGACAGGAATCAATCAGCCCCAGCATTTT
TRBV12-3/TRBV12-4	TRBJ1-1	13	TRBD1	few	CASSLGTGGEAFF	TGTGCCAGCAGTTTAGGGACAGGGGGTGAAGCTTTCTTT
TRBV5-1	TRBJ2-1	12	.	.	CASSYNYNEQFF	TGCGCCAGCAGTTACAATTACAATGAGCAGTTCTTC
TRBV7-8	TRBJ2-3	15	.	.	CASSFRQGSTDTQYF	TGTGCCAGCAGCTTTCGGCAGGGTAGCACAGATACGCAGTATTTT
TRBV6-2/TRBV6-3	TRBJ2-2	18	.	few	CASSSHEGFSRRGRELFF	TGTGCCAGCAGTTCCCACGAGGGGTTTAGCCGACGTGGCCGGGAGCTGTTTTTT
TRBV28	TRBJ2-7	15	.	once	CASSLSGHSTYEQYF	TGTGCCAGCAGTTTATCGGGACACTCTACCTACGAGCAGTACTTC
TRBV4-2	TRBJ1-1	13	TRBD1	few	CASSLQGETEAFF	TGTGCCAGCAGCCTACAGGGGGAAACTGAAGCTTTCTTT
TRBV20-1	TRBJ2-5	17	TRBD2	few	CSAGGYGLRGMQETQYF	TGCAGTGCTGGGGGATACGGCCTGCGGGGGATGCAAGAGACCCAGTACTTC
TRBV20-1	TRBJ2-7	16	.	.	CSARGGSTGGSYEQYF	TGCAGTGCTAGAGGAGGCTCGACCGGGGGATCCTACGAGCAGTACTTC
TRBV29-1	TRBJ2-7	13	.	many	CSVSQSLSQEQYF	TGCAGCGTTAGTCAAAGTTTATCTCAAGAGCAGTACTTC
TRBV10-3	TRBJ1-1	13	.	few	CAISVGVPTEAFF	TGTGCCATCAGTGTTGGGGTGCCCACTGAAGCTTTCTTT
TRBV2	TRBJ1-2	14	.	.	CASREQGRSLGYTF	TGTGCCAGCAGAGAACAGGGTAGGAGTCTTGGCTACACCTTC
TRBV5-1	TRBJ1-1	13	TRBD1	few	CASSSDRRAEAFF	TGCGCCAGCAGCTCGGACAGGAGAGCTGAAGCTTTCTTT
TRBV6-1	TRBJ2-2	13	.	.	CASSSEVAGELFF	TGTGCCAGCAGCTCCGAGGTCGCCGGGGAGCTGTTTTTT
TRBV7-8	TRBJ1-1	13	.	.	CASSQGVNTEAFF	TGTGCCAGCAGCCAGGGAGTAAACACTGAAGCTTTCTTT
TRBV10-3	TRBJ2-5	14	.	.	CAISGEAGQETQYF	TGTGCCATCAGTGGTGAGGCCGGGCAAGAGACCCAGTACTTC
TRBV5-6	TRBJ2-1	15	TRBD1	.	CASSPWTGGNLQQFF	TGTGCCAGCAGCCCTTGGACAGGGGGCAACCTTCAGCAGTTCTTC